This T cell receptor (beta chain) was recorded in a study of cytomegalovirus exposure and HLA in healthy donors (dated by TCRdb to the late 2010s). For the wider study: An earlier analysis of some 600 of the donors reported 276 Gb of sequence data and 95 million to 130 million unique TCR beta sequences obtained from around 180 million T cells. An early release that covered some 640 HLA-typed donors contained approximately 300 gigabases of sequencing data and approximately 85 million unique TCR sequences. Among the roughly 400 genotyped donors, approximately 81% belonged to the genetic ancestry cluster associated with self-reported Caucasian donors. The aim of the study was to test whether cataloging public T cell receptors could identify signatures of past pathogen exposure. The study used immunosequencing to profile the T cell repertoires of approximately 690 subjects and linked those repertoires to cytomegalovirus serostatus. Along with the roughly 670-subject first cohort, a separate validation cohort of 120 different subjects was used. The study combined high-throughput TCR immunosequencing, statistical association of individual TCRs with disease status, and machine learning to predict cytomegalovirus infection status. A later analysis re-examined previously published TCR beta repertoires from about 670 donors and added high-resolution HLA genotyping to investigate patterns of TCR occurrence. Rather than drawing on any new phenotypic data, the later analysis identified candidate immune exposures from TCR beta sequences and the way those sequences occurred across donors. To decide whether each TCR beta V gene segment behaved as functional or pseudogenic, an earlier analysis of approximately 620 of the donors relied on high-throughput TCR beta sequencing. Donor age, sex, ethnicity and CMV serostatus were compiled alongside the repertoire data. In a later genetic analysis, genome-wide SNP genotypes for about 65% of the roughly 670 donors were used, and that subset was treated as a discovery cohort. All discovery cohort repertoires had been generated on a single sequencing platform. HLA typing included class I and class II loci at four-digit resolution. The number of donors typed differed by locus, with 629-630 for A, B, C, DRB1 and DQB1, around 500 for DQA1, about 610 for DPA1, and some 440 for DPB1. Roughly five DR-DQ haplotypes were treated as single units for association and clustering because of strong linkage in the cohort. Among 300 to 500 genotyped donors of the cohort, an average of approximately 220,000 unique TCR beta nucleotide sequences was sequenced per donor, of which about 18% were non-productive.

Only a few counts were recorded for this clone. The antigen it recognizes is unknown. Base qualities are not recorded, but no much larger clone differs from it by a single base. The junction shows trimming of 5 bases on V and 0 bases on J, and the gene matches do not reach 6 bases of it. The CDR3, from cysteine to phenylalanine, totals 15 residues. Here the CDR3 DNA is all that survives: 45 bases in frame from base 1. From the germline V gene, CDR1 is MDHEN and CDR2 is SYDVKM. The cohort consisted of 650 to 850 healthy bone marrow donors. At the time of sampling, all cohort members were nominally healthy, though unrecorded immune exposures were likely present. CMV serostatus was recorded as positive for about 310 and negative for about 50% of the roughly 670 cohort members, whereas no CMV serostatus was recorded for the donor in question. Every donor gave a peripheral blood sample, and the peripheral blood mononuclear cells from that sample were used for TCR beta sequencing. The Qiagen DNeasy Blood Extraction Kit was used to extract genomic DNA from the blood cell samples.

Receptors were amplified or captured by the immunoSEQ multiplex PCR assay. The multiplex PCR relied on a mix of 60 forward primers for TCR Vbeta segments and 13 reverse primers for TCR Jbeta segments. Amplification of the CDR3 region of rearranged TCR beta genes was performed with a multiplex PCR assay on genomic DNA. The amplified TCR beta libraries were sequenced on the Illumina HiSeq System as 87-base-pair reads. The authors' pipeline ran thus. A later analysis counted about 80 million unique TCR beta chains across the 550 to 800 repertoires, and 10 million to 12 million of these chains were shared by at least two donors. Raw reads were error-corrected and collapsed into unique sequences with a nearest-neighbor algorithm that merged closely related sequences to remove PCR and sequencing errors. Alignment of CDR3 sequences to IMGT reference sequences was used to assign V, D and J gene segments. Each retained sequence needed at least a six-nucleotide match to both a V gene segment and a J gene segment. A rearrangement counted as productive if the CDR3 had no stop codons and remained in frame with V and J, and every other rearrangement counted as non-productive. Following IMGT convention, CDR3 was defined as the stretch from the second conserved V-encoded cysteine up to the conserved J-encoded phenylalanine. The earlier analysis of 500 to 750 of the donors excluded any sequence lacking an unambiguous match to a single V gene segment. An earlier analysis of 500 to 700 of the donors classified V segments as functional when productive rearrangements were above 56.7% and as segregating when the standard deviation between donors was above 5%. To diagnose cytomegalovirus status from the catalog of TCR beta chain sequences, a statistical classification framework was built. V and J gene assignment, in a later analysis, came from comparing TCR nucleotide sequences with IMGT/GENE-DB human TR gene sequences. The TCRdist pipeline was used in a later analysis to assign CDR3 sequences and most-parsimonious VDJ recombination scenarios. In a later analysis, each TCR beta chain was defined by its CDR3 amino acid sequence together with its V-gene family, and reads lacking a unique V-gene family were excluded. A later analysis removed several hundred highly shared, low-generation-probability nucleotide sequences to deal with suspected cross-contamination and a sequencing artifact. In a later analysis, a clonal expansion index was calculated for each public chain from normalized within-repertoire ranks of inferred template counts. A later analysis computed generation probabilities with a VDJ recombination model fitted to out-of-frame rearrangements, and checked the results against IGoR. A later analysis scored TCR-TCR, TCR-HLA and TCR-CMV co-occurrence with hypergeometric tests, applying a repertoire-size bias correction to TCR pairs. A later analysis estimated false discovery rates by permuting HLA or CMV assignments 20 times. In a later analysis, co-occurring TCRs were grouped using DBSCAN, and TCRdist sequence similarity was added for clustering within HLA-allele-positive subsets. Repertoires with fewer than 30,000 or more than 120,000 public chains, plus five repertoires with anomalous nucleotide sharing, were excluded from co-occurrence clustering. The table was pulled from immuneACCESS by TCRdb, which kept in-frame rearrangements only. Such tables lose some clones; where checked, under half of the loss comes from unresolved V genes, and the rest has no known cause. V and J calls and clone size follow that table, whereas D and trimming were derived from the DNA. The sample table shows around 150,000 clones, and 66% are seen once. Jointly, the top ten make up 1.6% of the sample.

Here is what the overall study found, with its caveats: In an earlier analysis of 587 of the donors, most TCR beta V segments were observed in productive rearrangements about 87% or about 30% of the time, broadly matching IMGT annotations. When HLA alleles, especially DR and DQ, strongly co-occurred, TCR associations were difficult to assign to individual alleles. It was suggested by the authors that the approach could potentially be generalized to other disease states and immunological phenotypes. In a later analysis, most CMV-associated TCR beta chains were found to appear HLA-restricted, with HLA associations seemingly driven largely by CMV exposure. According to a later analysis, parvovirus B19, influenza, CMV and Epstein-Barr virus appeared linked to several top co-occurrence clusters. In vitro tests confirmed that three of the cytomegalovirus-associated TCR beta chains recognize cytomegalovirus antigens. The presence/absence analyses assumed that sequencing depth was roughly uniform across donors, and that assumption may not be true. A later analysis found that HLA-associated TCR beta chains were more clonally expanded and had lower generation probabilities than equally common non-associated chains. HLA typing was unavailable for some donors at each locus, so association tests used only the typed subset. Immune exposure information for the cohort was limited to CMV serostatus. Linkage disequilibrium might explain the correlated functional status among segregating V segments, but an unknown experimental factor could not be ruled out. A later analysis associated about 18,000 TCR beta sequences with specific HLA alleles at a false discovery rate of 0.05. In a later genetic analysis, a missense DCLRE1C variant was associated with V-gene and J-gene trimming of TCR beta chains, and the association was replicated in an independent cohort. In a later analysis, the rate of TCR association differed among HLA loci, with DRB1 alleles having the most associated TCRs and HLA-C alleles having the fewest. The cohort was sequenced for TCR beta chains only, and without alpha or paired-chain data the features that could be detected were limited. A group of highly shared sequence variants was considered likely to be a technical artifact of the sequencing pipeline. Across donors, most TCR sequences were observed very rarely, whereas some public TCRs were present in many individuals. The classifier was reported to diagnose cytomegalovirus status with high specificity and sensitivity in both the original and validation cohorts. The study listed 150 to 200 TCR beta chains as associated with cytomegalovirus. Because counts were too low, 15 to 20 rarely observed V segments, including chromosome 9 orphons, were excluded from the earlier analysis of fewer than 650 of the donors. A further reported finding was that TCR beta sequences accurately predicted the HLA-A and HLA-B alleles for most subjects in the first cohort. Because the 87-base-pair reads could not distinguish some IMGT-functional V segments, including TRBV6-2 and TRBV6-3, those segments were excluded. Compared with the approximately 600-donor mean, donors in an Asian-associated ancestry cluster had fewer N-insertions in productive TCRs, according to a later genetic analysis.

Sample: PBMCs. The TCR was taken from a human donor in good health. The chain is made from TRBV28 and TRBJ1-1, and 7 junction bases match TRBD1. The CDR3 here reads CASSLGRGLNTEAFF. The sequence in DNA is TGTGCCAGCAGTCTCGGGAGGGGGCTGAACACTGAAGCTTTCTTT.